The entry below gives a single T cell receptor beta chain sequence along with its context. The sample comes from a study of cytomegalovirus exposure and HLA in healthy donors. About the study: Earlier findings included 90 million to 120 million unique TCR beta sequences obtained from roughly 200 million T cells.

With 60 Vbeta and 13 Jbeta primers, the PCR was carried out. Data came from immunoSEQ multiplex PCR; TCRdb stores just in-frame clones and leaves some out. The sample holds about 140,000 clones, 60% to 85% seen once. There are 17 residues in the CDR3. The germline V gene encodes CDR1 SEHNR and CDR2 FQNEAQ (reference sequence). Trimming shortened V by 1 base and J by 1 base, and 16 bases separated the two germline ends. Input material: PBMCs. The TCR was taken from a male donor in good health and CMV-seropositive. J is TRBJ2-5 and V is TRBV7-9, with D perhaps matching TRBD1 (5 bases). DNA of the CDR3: TGTGCCAGCAGCTTAGATTTGATGGACACGGCCCAAGAGACCCAGTACTTC. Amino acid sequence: CASSLDLMDTAQETQYF.